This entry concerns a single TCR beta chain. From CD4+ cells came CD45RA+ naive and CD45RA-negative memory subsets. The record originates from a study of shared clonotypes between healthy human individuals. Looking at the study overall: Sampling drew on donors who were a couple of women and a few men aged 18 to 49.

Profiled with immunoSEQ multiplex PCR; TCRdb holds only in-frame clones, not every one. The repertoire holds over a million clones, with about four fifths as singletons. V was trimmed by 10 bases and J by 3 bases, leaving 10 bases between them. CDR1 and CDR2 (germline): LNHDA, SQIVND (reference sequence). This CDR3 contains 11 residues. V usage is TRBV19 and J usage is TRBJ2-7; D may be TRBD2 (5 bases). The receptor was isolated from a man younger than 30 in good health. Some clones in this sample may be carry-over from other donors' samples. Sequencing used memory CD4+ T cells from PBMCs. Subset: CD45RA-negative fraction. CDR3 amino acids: CATSRGYEQYF. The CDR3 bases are TGTGCCACTTCTCGGGGCTACGAGCAGTACTTC.